The clone carrying this T cell receptor (beta chain) was observed a single time. The sample comes from a study of blood T cell repertoires in COVID-19. As for the study in general: Samples taken during acute and convalescent COVID-19 were collected in the United States, Italy and Spain. T cells, B-cell-depleted T cells, or PBMCs provided the cDNA or gDNA that served as material.

How the authors handled the data: Amplifying reference gene primers gave estimates of nucleated cell counts. Measured with immunoSEQ multiplex PCR; TCRdb has only the in-frame clones, and not every one. D and trimming come from the DNA, and the V and J calls and clone size come from that table. The sample lists about 470,000 clones; roughly 87% were seen once. The V end lost 1 base, the J end lost 5 bases, and 17 bases lay between the germline ends. In germline, CDR1 is SQVTM, CDR2 ANQGSEA. The CDR3 extends over 15 amino acids. The chain couples TRBV29-1 to TRBJ1-1, with TRBD1 as a possible D gene (5 bases). The sequenced sample consisted of PBMCs or T cells enriched from blood (not recorded which). The receptor comes from a young woman who had recovered from COVID-19. The CDR3 loop reads CSVEGDRRRETEAFF. The CDR3 DNA follows: TGCAGCGTTGAAGGAGACAGACGAAGAGAAACTGAAGCTTTCTTT.